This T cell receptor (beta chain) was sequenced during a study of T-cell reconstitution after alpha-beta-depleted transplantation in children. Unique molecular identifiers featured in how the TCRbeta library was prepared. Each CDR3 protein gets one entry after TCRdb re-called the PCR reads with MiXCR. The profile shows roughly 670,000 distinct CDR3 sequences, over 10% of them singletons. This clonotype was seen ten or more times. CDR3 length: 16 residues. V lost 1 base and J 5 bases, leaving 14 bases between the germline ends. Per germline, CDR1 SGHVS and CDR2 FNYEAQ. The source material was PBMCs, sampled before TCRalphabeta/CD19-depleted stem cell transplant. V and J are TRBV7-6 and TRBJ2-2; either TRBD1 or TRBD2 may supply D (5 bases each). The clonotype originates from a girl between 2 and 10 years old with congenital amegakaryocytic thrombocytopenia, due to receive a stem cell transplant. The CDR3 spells CASSLVWSGATGELFF. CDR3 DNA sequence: TGTGCCAGCAGCTTAGTTTGGTCCGGGGCAACCGGGGAGCTGTTTTTT.